The subject of this entry is one TCR beta chain. Its specificity is not known. The data derive from a study of T-cell reconstitution after alpha-beta-depleted transplantation in children. TCRbeta library construction was performed incorporating unique molecular identifiers. TCRdb reprocessed the PCR reads via MiXCR and lists one record per CDR3 protein. The sample records around 300,000 distinct CDR3 sequences, 10% being singletons. The CDR3 is 13 amino acids. Regarding the study as a whole: Surviving thymic progenitors and recipient T cells were the source of high TCRbeta diversity at day 60 in some patients. Reportedly, alpha-beta T cells present about two months post-transplant originated from several hundred expanded clones of graft origin. Hyperexpanded clones declined; after one year, newly produced T cells mostly supplied diversity.

This specimen was PBMCs, taken before TCRalphabeta/CD19-depleted stem cell transplant. The clonotype comes from a boy in the first two years of life with acute myeloid leukemia, due to receive a stem cell transplant. This chain connects TRBV21-1 to TRBJ2-7; the tabulated D call, TRBD1, remains unverified against the DNA. TRBV21-1 has pseudogene status. The CDR3 DNA sequence: TGTGCCAGAGGACAGTTTCGGGGATACGAGCAGTACTTC. It codes for CARGQFRGYEQYF.